The 25 T cell receptor beta chains below come from one sample, sequenced in a study of beta chain features in type 1 diabetes. Every bit of the isolated RNA underwent reverse transcription, so sequencing read expressed TCRB transcripts. The protocol was immunoSEQ multiplex PCR, while the TCRdb copy is restricted to in-frame clones and leaves out a portion. The sample lists a few hundred thousand clones; approximately 28% were seen once. Sequences were obtained from naive CD4+ T cells from blood. These receptors all come from a man younger than 30 in good health.

This clone was counted between two and nine times. The chain carries TRBV7-2 and TRBJ2-6; D not resolved. The CDR3 is 13 residues long. The germline CDR1 and CDR2 sequences are SGHTA and FQGNSA. The germline V and J ends were trimmed by 3 bases and 3 bases, with 3 bases remaining between them. As DNA, the CDR3 is TGTGCCAGCAGCTTCGGTGGGGCCAACGTCCTGACTTTC. Its translation: CASSFGGANVLTF. Based on the CDR3 plus reference TRBV7-2 and TRBJ2-6, the full variable domain is GAGVSQSPSNKVTEKGKDVELRCDPISGHTALYWYRQSLGQGLEFLIYFQGNSAPDKSGLPSDRFSAERTGGSVSTLTIQRTQQEDSAVYLCASSFGGANVLTFGAGSRLTVL.

This clone was observed a few times. The genes are TRBV25-1 and TRBJ1-4, with D unresolved. The CDR3 consists of 14 residues. Germline CDR1 and CDR2: MGHDK and SYGVNS. Between the trimmed V and J ends, which lost 3 bases and 7 bases, there was a span of 12 bases. CDR3: CASSDAGSGEKLFF. CDR3 in DNA: TGTGCCAGCAGTGATGCAGGATCAGGTGAAAAACTGTTTTTT. The variable domain in full, with the rest retrieved from reference TRBV25-1 and TRBJ1-4, is EADIYQTPRYLVIGTGKKITLECSQTMGHDKMYWYQQDPGMELHLIHYSYGVNSTEKGDLSSESTVSRIRTEHFPLTLESARPSHTSQYLCASSDAGSGEKLFFGSGTQLSVL.

This clone has only a few counts. This chain connects TRBV20-1 to TRBJ1-4; D is undetermined. V was clipped by 3 bases and J by 16 bases, with 6 bases between them. CDR1 is DFQATT and CDR2 is SNEGSKA in the germline V gene (reference sequence). The CDR3 is 8 residues long. Written as DNA, the CDR3 is TGCAGTGCTAGGCACGGGTTTTTT. Its translation: CSARHGFF.

V and J are TRBV11-1 and TRBJ2-6, with 9 bases matching TRBD1. V was clipped by 1 base and J by 0 bases; unmatched bases: 7. Germline assignment: CDR1 SGHAT and CDR2 FQDESV (reference sequence). The CDR3 length is 19 residues. The chain's CDR3 is CASSLGQGVPSSGANVLTF. For the CDR3, the DNA is TGTGCCAGCAGCTTAGGACAGGGGGTCCCTAGCTCTGGGGCCAACGTCCTGACTTTC.

This clone came up a few times. The CDR3 region is CSVIRDTPYEQYF. The CDR3 DNA is TGCAGCGTTATACGGGACACACCCTACGAGCAGTACTTC. This chain links TRBV29-1 with TRBJ2-7, with D tentatively TRBD1 (6 bases). Germline CDR1 SQVTM, CDR2 ANQGSEA. Trimming left V 5 bases short and J 2 bases short, with 13 bases between. This CDR3 has 13 residues.

This sequence joins TRBV18 and TRBJ1-1; D uncertain. The germline V and J ends were trimmed by 5 bases and 7 bases, with 11 bases remaining between them. Germline V gives CDR1 KGHSH, CDR2 LQKENI. The CDR3 contains 12 residues. The CDR3 nucleotides read TGTGCCAGCTCAGCCGGCCGGGTTGAAGCTTTCTTT. Translation gives CASSAGRVEAFF.

The chain employs TRBV4-2 and TRBJ2-4; D call uncertain. Germline CDR1 and CDR2: LGHNA and YNFKEQ. The length of the CDR3 is 15 residues. V dropped 0 bases and J dropped 0 bases, with 6 bases sitting between them. CDR3 DNA sequence: TGTGCCAGCAGCCAAGAGACCGGAGCCAAAAACATTCAGTACTTC. Translated: CASSQETGAKNIQYF.

J is TRBJ2-2 and V is TRBV7-9; D is unresolved. Germline assignment: CDR1 SEHNR and CDR2 FQNEAQ (reference sequence). Trimming took off 5 bases at V and 6 bases at J, with 10 bases between the two ends. CDR3 length: 13 amino acids. The DNA for the CDR3 is TGTGCCAGCAGCCTTGACCTTCCCGGGGAGCTGTTTTTT. It encodes CASSLDLPGELFF.

The chain uses TRBV19 and TRBJ2-5; TRBD2 matches at 10 bases. The germline CDR1 and CDR2 sequences are LNHDA and SQIVND (reference sequence). The CDR3 is 15 residues long. V lost 6 bases and J lost 5; bases outside the gene matches: 9. The CDR3: CASSPGLAVTETQYF. CDR3 nucleotides: TGTGCCAGTAGCCCAGGACTAGCGGTCACCGAGACCCAGTACTTC.

The rearrangement uses TRBV4-3 and TRBJ1-2; 7 bases are shared with TRBD1. The CDR3 loop spans 14 amino acids. Per germline, CDR1 LGHNA and CDR2 YSLEER. V lost 3 bases and J lost 7; bases outside the gene matches: 8. The chain's CDR3 is CASSHSTGDAGYTF. DNA for the CDR3: TGCGCCAGCAGCCACTCCACAGGGGACGCTGGCTACACCTTC.

This clone was seen a handful of times. CDR3 loop: CASSLAPGGSYNEQFF. The CDR3 nucleotides are TGCGCCAGCAGCCTAGCGCCGGGCGGGTCGTACAATGAGCAGTTCTTC. The chain is built from TRBV5-1 and TRBJ2-1; maybe TRBD2 (6 bases). Germline V gives CDR1 SGHRS, CDR2 YFSETQ. The length of the CDR3 is 16 residues. V gave up 4 bases and J gave up 4 bases, with 18 bases separating them.

Notes on this clone: One end of the junction fails to match germline, which may point to a read error. The rearrangement joins TRBV7-2 to TRBJ2-7; D may be TRBD1 or TRBD2 (5 bases each). The germline CDR1 and CDR2 sequences are SGHTA and FQGNSA. This CDR3 has 12 amino acids. CDR3 sequence (DNA): TGTGCCAGCAGCTTATCCGGGGCAACTTCCGACTTC. Amino acids: CASSLSGATSDF.

This clone appeared a few times. This CDR3 reads CASSLIDRQPQHF. The CDR3 DNA reads as TGTGCCAGCAGCTTAATCGATCGTCAGCCCCAGCATTTT. This chain uses TRBV7-2 with TRBJ1-5; D is unclear. Trimming stripped 2 bases from V and 6 bases from J, with 8 bases between. Germline V gene data show CDR1 as SGHTA and CDR2 as FQGNSA. This CDR3 comprises 13 residues.

This clone turned up a few times. The rearrangement links TRBV28 to TRBJ2-7, with 9 bases matching TRBD2. The junction had 9 bases not matched to a gene; V was cut back by 7 bases and J by 5 bases. The CDR3 runs 14 residues. The germline V gene has CDR1 MDHEN and CDR2 SYDVKM. The CDR3 region is CASNPAGGRNEQYF. The CDR3 DNA reads TGTGCCAGCAATCCGGCGGGAGGGCGGAACGAGCAGTACTTC. The variable domain in full, completed from reference TRBV28 and TRBJ2-7, reads DVKVTQSSRYLVKRTGEKVFLECVQDMDHENMFWYRQDPGLGLRLIYFSYDVKMKEKGDIPEGYSVSREKKERFSLILESASTNQTSMYLCASNPAGGRNEQYFGPGTRLTVT.

This chain uses TRBV28 with TRBJ2-7; 7 positions agree with TRBD1. Germline V gene data show CDR1 as MDHEN and CDR2 as SYDVKM. V trimming: 7 bases; J trimming: 2 bases; junction bases outside the gene matches: 8. CDR3 length: 14 residues. The CDR3 region has the DNA TGTGCCAGCAATACACCCGGGACAGCCTACGAGCAGTACTTC. This translates into CASNTPGTAYEQYF.

The chain links TRBV9 to TRBJ2-7; TRBD2 aligns across 7 bases. After removal of 3 bases from V and 4 bases from J, the junction contained 10 bases not matched to a gene. Germline V gives CDR1 SGDLS, CDR2 YYNGEE. The CDR3 is 15 residues long. For the CDR3, the DNA is TGTGCCAGCAGCGCATCGGAGCTAGCGGCTTACGAGCAGTACTTC. Its protein is CASSASELAAYEQYF. The full variable domain, its missing parts supplied by reference TRBV9 and TRBJ2-7, is DSGVTQTPKHLITATGQRVTLRCSPRSGDLSVYWYQQSLDQGLQFLIQYYNGEERAKGNILERFSAQQFPDLHSELNLSSLELGDSALYFCASSASELAAYEQYFGPGTRLTVT.

V gene TRBV29-1 combines with J gene TRBJ2-1; a weak D match, TRBD2 (6 bases). The V end lost 1 base, the J end lost 0 bases, and 7 bases lay between the germline ends. The length of the CDR3 is 14 residues. Germline CDR1 reads SQVTM; CDR2 reads ANQGSEA. CDR3 in DNA: TGCAGCGTTGAAGGGGGGGTCTCCTACAATGAGCAGTTCTTC. Protein sequence: CSVEGGVSYNEQFF.

On this clone itself: Possible read error: a much larger clone is one base away. The V gene is TRBV5-4, the J gene TRBJ2-3; D gene unclear. There are 11 residues in the CDR3. Germline V gene lookup returns CDR1 SGHNT and CDR2 YYREEE (reference sequence). V dropped 2 bases and J dropped 4 bases, with 2 bases sitting between them. Written as DNA, the CDR3 is TGTGCCAGCAGCTTCGCAGATACGCAGTATTTT. It yields the protein CASSFADTQYF.

In its sample, this clone was seen a few times. This chain joins TRBV2 and TRBJ2-5; unclear D gene. This CDR3 has 13 amino acids. Trimming took off 1 base at V and 2 bases at J, with 5 bases between the two ends. The germline V gene encodes CDR1 SNHLY and CDR2 FYNNEI. As DNA, the CDR3 is TGTGCCAGCAGTGAAGGCCAGCAAGAGACCCAGTACTTC. Translating gives CASSEGQQETQYF.

This clone was detected only a few times. J is TRBJ1-4 and V is TRBV10-3; no firm D call. V was cut by 0 bases and J by 7 bases, with 3 bases left in between. The CDR3 is made up of 12 amino acids. Germline values: CDR1 ENHRY, CDR2 SYGVKD. CDR3 region: CAISESREKLFF. CDR3 nucleotide sequence: TGTGCCATCAGTGAGTCCCGTGAAAAACTGTTTTTT.

The chain is built from TRBV15 and TRBJ1-5; 9 bases line up with TRBD1. This CDR3 has 15 residues. From germline, CDR1 is LNHNV and CDR2 YYDKDF (reference sequence). The V gene end was trimmed by 4 bases and the J gene end by 6 bases; junction bases not matched to a gene: 7. The CDR3 DNA reads as TGTGCCACCAGCACCGACAGGGGGGTCCGTCAGCCCCAGCATTTT. Translation: CATSTDRGVRQPQHF.

This rearrangement joins TRBV19 to TRBJ2-7; 10 bases are a match to TRBD2. V was pared by 2 bases and J by 3 bases, with 7 bases of the junction left unmatched. CDR1 LNHDA and CDR2 SQIVND come from the germline V gene (reference sequence). The CDR3 extends over 16 amino acids. The CDR3 DNA sequence: TGTGCCAGTAGTATACAGCCTAGCGGGAGACTCTACGAGCAGTACTTC. This translates into CASSIQPSGRLYEQYF.

This clone was seen a few times. V and J are TRBV7-2 and TRBJ2-7; D gene unclear. The CDR3 sequence is 14 residues long. Germline assignment: CDR1 SGHTA and CDR2 FQGNSA. The ends were cut back, 1 base at V and 3 bases at J, with 10 bases in the middle. The CDR3 reads CASSLGLALYEQYF. The CDR3 DNA follows: TGTGCCAGCAGCTTAGGGTTGGCCCTCTACGAGCAGTACTTC.

The sample holds a few counts of this clone. The J gene is TRBJ1-2, the V gene TRBV15; D is perhaps TRBD1 (5 bases). The CDR3 has 13 amino acids. V was trimmed by 9 bases and J by 10 bases, leaving 21 bases between them. Germline values: CDR1 LNHNV, CDR2 YYDKDF (reference sequence). DNA for the CDR3: TGTGCCACGACTGGGACGGGTAAAAGGGCCTACACCTTC. Amino acids: CATTGTGKRAYTF.

V is TRBV9 and J is TRBJ2-3, with 8 bases fitting TRBD2. Germline lookup yields CDR1 SGDLS and CDR2 YYNGEE. The CDR3 consists of 16 residues. V dropped 0 bases and J dropped 3; count of bases not matched to a gene: 6. In nucleotides, the CDR3 is TGTGCCAGCAGCGTAGGAGGTAGCGGGGTTACAGATACGCAGTATTTT. This codes for CASSVGGSGVTDTQYF.